A single sample gave rise to the 25 T cell receptor beta chains below, sequenced in a study of cytomegalovirus exposure and HLA in healthy donors. This PCR relied on a set of 60 Vbeta primers and 13 Jbeta primers. Assay: immunoSEQ multiplex PCR; the TCRdb copy retains only in-frame clones and omits some. The sample lists 90,000 to 140,000 clones, more than 60% occurring once. The material sequenced was PBMCs. These receptors were obtained from a male donor in good health and CMV-seronegative.

This clone was picked up one time. The rearrangement joins TRBV27 to TRBJ2-5; a possible D gene is TRBD2 (6 bases). The CDR3 runs to 15 residues. CDR1 and CDR2 (germline): MNHEY, SMNVEV (reference sequence). V was trimmed by 4 bases and J by 2 bases, leaving 14 bases between them. The DNA for the CDR3 is TGTGCCAGCAGTTCGGAGGGGAGAGAGCAAGAGACCCAGTACTTC. Amino acids: CASSSEGREQETQYF.

This chain connects TRBV7-9 to TRBJ1-2; 8 nucleotides line up with TRBD1. The germline CDR1 and CDR2 sequences are SEHNR and FQNEAQ (reference sequence). V shed 8 bases and J 3 bases; nucleotides not matched to a gene: 8. The CDR3 extends over 14 amino acids. CDR3 in amino acids: CASRAGTGDYGYTF. The CDR3 DNA reads as TGTGCCAGCCGTGCCGGGACAGGCGACTATGGCTACACCTTC.

For the CDR3, the DNA is TGTGCCAGCAGTTTTAGGGGGGGCATGAACACTGAAGCTTTCTTT. Its protein is CASSFRGGMNTEAFF. The genes are TRBV28 and TRBJ1-1; D perhaps matches TRBD1 (6 bases). From germline, CDR1 is MDHEN and CDR2 SYDVKM. With 3 bases removed from V and 0 bases from J, the gap between germline ends came to 11 bases. The CDR3 is 15 residues long.

This clone came up once. V and J are TRBV30 and TRBJ2-1; 12 bases match TRBD2. The trim removed 3 bases at V and 1 base at J, leaving 4 bases unmatched. This CDR3 comprises 16 residues. CDR1 GTSNPN and CDR2 SVGIG come from the germline V gene (reference sequence). The CDR3 loop is CAWRGLAGRSYNEQFF. The DNA of the CDR3 is TGTGCCTGGAGGGGACTAGCGGGCCGATCCTACAATGAGCAGTTCTTC.

This chain links TRBV6-5 with TRBJ1-2, with 9 bases fitting TRBD1. This CDR3 contains 14 residues. Germline lookup yields CDR1 MNHEY and CDR2 SVGAGI. V shed 8 bases, J shed 7 bases, and the junction held 11 bases outside the gene matches. CDR3 nucleotides: TGTGCCAGCCGGACCCGGGACAGGGCGATTGGCTACACCTTC. It specifies CASRTRDRAIGYTF.

This rearrangement joins TRBV9 to TRBJ1-2, with D tentatively TRBD1 (6 bases). Germline V gene data show CDR1 as SGDLS and CDR2 as YYNGEE. V was clipped by 2 bases and J by 4 bases, with 18 bases between them. The CDR3 is 16 amino acids. CDR3 residues: CASSVDWTDRPYGYTF. In nucleotides, the CDR3 is TGTGCCAGCAGCGTGGACTGGACAGATCGGCCCTATGGCTACACCTTC.

V is TRBV6-1 and J is TRBJ1-6, with TRBD1 identical over 10 bases. J was trimmed by 9 bases and V by 6 bases; bases with no gene match: 5. The germline V gene encodes CDR1 MNHNS and CDR2 SASEGT. The CDR3 is made up of 14 amino acids. The CDR3: CASSAGTGVSPLHF. The CDR3 DNA reads TGTGCCAGCAGCGCCGGGACAGGGGTTTCACCCCTCCACTTT.

The gene calls are TRBV5-6 and TRBJ1-6, with D tentatively TRBD1 (6 bases). The CDR3 spans 15 residues. Germline assignment: CDR1 SGHDT and CDR2 YYEEEE. The ends were cut back, 4 bases at V and 7 bases at J, with 15 bases in the middle. This chain's CDR3 is CASSPRQAINSPLHF. CDR3 DNA: TGTGCCAGCAGCCCCCGACAGGCGATCAATTCACCCCTCCACTTT.

This clone has only a few counts. V and J are TRBV30 and TRBJ2-5; 13 bases match TRBD2. This CDR3 comprises 14 residues. Germline V CDR1 and CDR2: GTSNPN, SVGIG (reference sequence). Losses at the gene ends were 6 bases for V and 5 bases for J; bases not matched to a gene: 6. In DNA form, the CDR3 reads TGTGCCTGTCAGACTAGCGGGAGGAGGGAGACCCAGTACTTC. Protein sequence: CACQTSGRRETQYF.

The V gene is TRBV5-6, the J gene TRBJ2-4; 7 nucleotides agree with TRBD1. The germline V gene has CDR1 SGHDT and CDR2 YYEEEE. The CDR3 runs to 16 residues. V dropped 0 bases and J dropped 5; count of bases not matched to a gene: 8. The CDR3 reads CASSLGARGWENIQYF. Here the CDR3 DNA reads TGTGCCAGCAGCTTGGGGGCCAGGGGGTGGGAAAACATTCAGTACTTC.

This rearrangement joins TRBV7-9 to TRBJ1-4; D possibly corresponds to TRBD1 (5 bases). The CDR3 is 16 residues long. Germline V gene data show CDR1 as SEHNR and CDR2 as FQNEAQ (reference sequence). The V gene lost 5 bases and the J gene lost 3 bases, with 16 bases spanning the gap. The CDR3, as DNA: TGTGCCAGCAGCAGCGCAGGGTTGTCTGCTAATGAAAAACTGTTTTTT. As protein: CASSSAGLSANEKLFF.

The chain has TRBV5-4 and TRBJ2-3; 8 bases agree with TRBD2. The V gene's germline CDR1 is SGHNT and CDR2 YYREEE (reference sequence). The CDR3 is made up of 16 amino acids. The J segment lost 8 bases and the V segment lost 0 bases, leaving 11 bases of the junction unmatched. The CDR3 DNA reads TGTGCCAGCAGCTTGGGCGGGACTAGTCTTACCGGTACGCAGTATTTT. This translates into CASSLGGTSLTGTQYF.

This sequence joins TRBV14 and TRBJ1-2; the D is unclear. CDR1 and CDR2 (germline): SGHDN, FVKESK. V gave up 1 base and J gave up 13 bases, with 16 bases separating them. The CDR3 totals 13 residues. The CDR3 loop reads CASSQGEPWSPTF. CDR3 DNA: TGTGCCAGCAGCCAAGGAGAGCCATGGTCGCCCACCTTC.

CDR3 region: CASSPVVGLAYSYNEQFF. DNA for the CDR3: TGCGCCAGCAGCCCTGTGGTGGGACTAGCCTACTCCTACAATGAGCAGTTCTTC. The chain carries TRBV5-1 and TRBJ2-1; 9 bases map to TRBD2. Trimming took 4 bases from V and 0 from J; bases not matched to a gene: 11. The length of the CDR3 is 18 residues. Germline lookup yields CDR1 SGHRS and CDR2 YFSETQ.

This chain connects TRBV30 to TRBJ2-6; D ambiguous. V shed 0 bases and J shed 4 bases, with 19 bases lying between them. The CDR3 runs to 18 residues. Germline V CDR1 and CDR2: GTSNPN, SVGIG (reference sequence). CDR3 nucleotide sequence: TGTGCCTGGAGTGTAAACGGCTTCCTGGCGGCCGGGGCCAACGTCCTGACTTTC. This encodes CAWSVNGFLAAGANVLTF.

The rearrangement links TRBV19 to TRBJ1-2, with 10 bases matching TRBD1. Germline CDR1 reads LNHDA; CDR2 reads SQIVND (reference sequence). Trimming cost V 3 bases and J 2 bases; bases outside gene matches: 3. This CDR3 has 15 amino acids. CDR3 in amino acids: CASSMKDRGNYGYTF. CDR3 bases: TGTGCCAGTAGTATGAAGGACAGGGGGAACTATGGCTACACCTTC.

This clone was counted a single time. V and J are TRBV9 and TRBJ2-7; perhaps TRBD1 as D (5 bases). Germline V lookup: CDR1 SGDLS, CDR2 YYNGEE. CDR3 length equals 15 residues. Trimming removed 0 bases from V and 2 bases from J, with 12 bases in between. The CDR3 region has the DNA TGTGCCAGCAGCGTAGGAGCAGGGTTCCCCTACGAGCAGTACTTC. Encoded protein: CASSVGAGFPYEQYF.

The chain uses TRBV11-3 and TRBJ2-1; tentatively, D is TRBD1 (6 bases). The CDR3 length is 15 residues. Germline V CDR1 and CDR2: SGHNT, YENEEA. Trimming shortened V by 10 bases and J by 0 bases, and 16 bases separated the two germline ends. The CDR3 sequence: CAKIVRTASYNEQFF. CDR3 DNA: TGTGCCAAGATCGTCAGGACAGCCTCCTACAATGAGCAGTTCTTC.

Concerning this clone itself: A read error may produce the germline difference seen at one junction end. This chain links TRBV5-1 with TRBJ2-2; the match to TRBD2 covers 13 bases. From germline, CDR1 is SGHRS and CDR2 YFSETQ. The CDR3 covers 17 residues. CDR3 residues: CASSSQGLAGAGGGLFF. CDR3 DNA: TGCGCCAGCAGCTCTCAAGGACTAGCGGGAGCAGGTGGGGGGCTGTTTTTT.

CDR3 sequence: CASSWGQGLDTIYF. The CDR3 DNA reads as TGTGCCAGCAGTTGGGGACAGGGGTTGGACACCATATATTTT. The gene calls are TRBV6-5 and TRBJ1-3, with 10 bases identical to TRBD1. After removal of 4 bases from V and 8 bases from J, the junction contained 5 bases not matched to a gene. CDR1 is MNHEY and CDR2 is SVGAGI in the germline V gene. The CDR3 covers 14 residues.

The gene calls are TRBV5-4 and TRBJ2-1, with TRBD2 as a possible D gene (6 bases). CDR3 size: 15 residues. The ends were cut back, 0 bases at V and 0 bases at J, with 7 bases in the middle. Per the germline V gene, CDR1 is SGHNT and CDR2 is YYREEE (reference sequence). The CDR3 nucleotides read TGTGCCAGCAGCTTGGGGGGGGTCTCCTACAATGAGCAGTTCTTC. Amino acids: CASSLGGVSYNEQFF.

The CDR3 loop reads CASSLFDIHNYEQYF. The CDR3 DNA reads as TGTGCCAGCAGCTTATTTGACATCCATAACTACGAGCAGTACTTC. The chain recombines TRBV7-9 with TRBJ2-7, with D uncertain. This CDR3 region has 15 residues. CDR1 is SEHNR, CDR2 FQNEAQ, per germline (reference sequence). V was pared by 2 bases and J by 3 bases, with 14 bases between.

The chain has TRBV19 and TRBJ1-1; a weak D match, TRBD1 (5 bases). CDR3 length: 15 amino acids. Trimming pared 4 bases from V and 1 base from J, leaving 13 bases between. Germline V gene lookup returns CDR1 LNHDA and CDR2 SQIVND (reference sequence). CDR3 DNA sequence: TGTGCCAGTAGTACCATTTGGGGCGAGAACACTGAAGCTTTCTTT. Protein sequence: CASSTIWGENTEAFF.

This clone has just one count. The rearrangement joins TRBV7-2 to TRBJ2-7, with D maybe TRBD2 (6 bases). Trimming cost V 2 bases and J 4 bases, with 12 bases left between them. Per germline, CDR1 SGHTA and CDR2 FQGNSA. The CDR3 covers 14 residues. The CDR3, as DNA: TGTGCCAGCAGCTTATTGGCGGGATTTTACGAGCAGTACTTC. As protein: CASSLLAGFYEQYF.

The genes are TRBV5-4 and TRBJ2-1; the D is unclear. Deletions cut 3 bases from V and 10 bases from J, with 11 bases between. The CDR3 has 12 residues. Germline V gene data show CDR1 as SGHNT and CDR2 as YYREEE (reference sequence). CDR3 loop: CASSSRLLEQFF. For the CDR3, the DNA is TGTGCCAGCAGCTCCAGACTCCTAGAGCAGTTCTTC.